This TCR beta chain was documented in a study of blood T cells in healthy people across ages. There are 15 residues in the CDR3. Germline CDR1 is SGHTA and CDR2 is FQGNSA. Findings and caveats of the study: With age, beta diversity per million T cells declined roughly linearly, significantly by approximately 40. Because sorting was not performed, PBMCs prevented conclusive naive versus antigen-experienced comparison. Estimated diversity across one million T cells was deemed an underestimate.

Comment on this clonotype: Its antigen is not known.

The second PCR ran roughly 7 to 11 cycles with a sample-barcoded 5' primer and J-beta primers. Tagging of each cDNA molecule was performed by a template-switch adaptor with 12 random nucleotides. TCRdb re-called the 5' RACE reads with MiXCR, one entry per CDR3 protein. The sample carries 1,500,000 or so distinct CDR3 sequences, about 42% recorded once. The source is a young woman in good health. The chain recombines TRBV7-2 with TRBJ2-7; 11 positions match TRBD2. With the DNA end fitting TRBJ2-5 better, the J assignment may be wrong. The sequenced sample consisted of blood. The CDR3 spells CASSLVSSGRETQYF. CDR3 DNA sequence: TGTGCCAGCAGCTTAGTCTCTAGCGGGAGGGAGACCCAGTACTTC.